Below are 22 T cell receptor beta chains sequenced from a single sample in a study of control samples from healthy donors and cancer patients (dated by TCRdb to the early 2020s). Library preparation was by the immunoSEQ multiplex PCR assay. In its TCRdb copy, this immuneACCESS table keeps in-frame sequences only and misses some clones. Where compared with another copy, unresolved V genes explain less than half of these, and the others have no known cause. The sample table contains about 89,000 clones; only one count was recorded for approximately 86% of them. Jointly, the top ten make up under 25% of the sample. Material: blood. These TCRs come from a man younger than 45 in good health.

This sequence joins TRBV25-1 and TRBJ2-1; D is unresolved. The CDR3 consists of 18 residues. V was clipped by 0 bases and J by 0 bases, with 15 bases between them. In germline, CDR1 is MGHDK, CDR2 SYGVNS. The CDR3 DNA is TGTGCCAGCAGTGAATATGGGCGACGTCCGAGCTCCTACAATGAGCAGTTCTTC. This sequence encodes CASSEYGRRPSSYNEQFF.

The V gene is TRBV21-1, the J gene TRBJ1-2; TRBD1, as called in the table, went unchecked against the DNA. TRBV21-1 is a pseudogene segment. This CDR3 has 16 residues. This CDR3 is CASSKYREGREDGYTF. CDR3 coding DNA: TGTGCCAGCAGCAAATATCGAGAAGGCAGGGAAGATGGCTACACCTTC.

CDR3 nucleotide sequence: TGTGCCAGCAGTCCGTCCCCCAGGGAGTCCTACGAGCAGTACGTC. Protein product: CASSPSPRESYEQYV. The chain recombines TRBV27 with TRBJ2-7; TRBD1 or TRBD2 may be the D gene (5 bases each). Trimming stripped 5 bases from V and 1 base from J, with 15 bases between. This CDR3 spans 15 amino acids. Germline values: CDR1 MNHEY, CDR2 SMNVEV (reference sequence).

The chain carries TRBV11-3 and TRBJ2-7, with a tentative D call TRBD1 (5 bases). Between the trimmed V and J ends, which lost 2 bases and 2 bases, there was a span of 16 bases. The CDR3 consists of 16 residues. The V gene's germline CDR1 is SGHNT and CDR2 YENEEA. Here the CDR3 DNA reads TGTGCCAGCAGCTTATATGGGTCCCCAGGGCCCTACGAGCAGTACGTC. Protein product: CASSLYGSPGPYEQYV.

This clone occurred once. CDR3 nucleotides: TGTGCCAGCGGCAGAACAGATACGCAGTATTTT. Amino acid sequence: CASGRTDTQYF. The chain has TRBV7-4 and TRBJ2-3, with D unresolved. Germline V gene lookup returns CDR1 SGHVT and CDR2 SQSDAQ. The V gene lost 8 bases and the J gene lost 3 bases, with 6 bases spanning the gap. The CDR3 spans 11 residues. Complete variable domain (other parts from reference TRBV7-4 and TRBJ2-3): GAGVSQSPRYKVAKRGRDVALRCDSISGHVTLYWYRQTLGQGSEVLTYSQSDAQRDKSGRPSGRFSAERPERSVSTLKIQRTEQGDSAVYLCASGRTDTQYFGPGTRLTVL.

This clone was recorded only once. An end of the junction differs from the germline gene, which may be a read error. V and J are TRBV29-1 and TRBJ2-7; 7 nucleotides agree with TRBD1. This CDR3 spans 11 amino acids. In germline, CDR1 is SQVTM, CDR2 ANQGSEA. The CDR3 protein is CSVEDRAEQYF. The DNA for the CDR3 is TGCAGCGTCGAAGACAGGGCCGAGCAGTACTTC.

This clone was seen repeatedly, ten times or more. The J gene is TRBJ2-2, the V gene TRBV28, with 9 positions matching TRBD2. The CDR3 loop spans 16 amino acids. Germline V gives CDR1 MDHEN, CDR2 SYDVKM. V shed 6 bases, J shed 3 bases, and the junction held 8 bases outside the gene matches. DNA of the CDR3: TGTGCCAGCAGACGCACTAGCGGGTTCGACACCGGGGAGCTGTTTTTT. Encoded protein: CASRRTSGFDTGELFF.

This chain joins TRBV6-5 and TRBJ1-2, with TRBD1 matching 10 bases. CDR1 is MNHEY, CDR2 SVGAGI, per germline. The CDR3 has 14 amino acids. J was trimmed by 2 bases and V by 6 bases; bases with no gene match: 3. The chain's CDR3 is CASSSTGGNYGYTF. The CDR3 DNA follows: TGTGCCAGCAGCTCGACAGGGGGCAACTATGGCTACACCTTC.

V gene TRBV12-5 combines with J gene TRBJ2-7; D perhaps matches TRBD1 (5 bases). Germline V gene lookup returns CDR1 LGHNT and CDR2 FRNRAP. V lost 5 bases, J lost 4 bases, and 30 bases lay in between. The CDR3 has 19 amino acids. Here the CDR3 DNA reads TGTGCTAGTGGTCCCCCGGGCAGGGCTATACGGTTGAGTATATACGAGCAGTACGTC. This gives the protein CASGPPGRAIRLSIYEQYV.

This rearrangement joins TRBV5-6 to TRBJ1-1, with 8 bases matching TRBD1. The germline gives CDR1 SGHDT, CDR2 YYEEEE. Trimming at V came to 2 bases and at J to 1 base, leaving 1 base not matched to a gene. The CDR3 totals 14 residues. CDR3 DNA: TGTGCCAGCAGCTTCGGGACAGGGAACACTGAAGCTTTCTTT. The encoded protein is CASSFGTGNTEAFF.

CDR3 protein: CAWQGAVGYTF. In nucleotides, the CDR3 is TGTGCCTGGCAGGGGGCTGTGGGCTACACCTTC. This chain uses TRBV30 with TRBJ1-2, with 8 positions matching TRBD1. Per the germline V gene, CDR1 is GTSNPN and CDR2 is SVGIG (reference sequence). V lost 5 bases to trimming and J lost 8 bases; unmatched junction nucleotides: 4. This CDR3 region has 11 residues.

The rearrangement links TRBV9 to TRBJ1-1; D remains unclear. Trimming pared 3 bases from V and 7 bases from J, leaving 13 bases between. The CDR3 totals 13 residues. Looked up from germline, CDR1 is SGDLS and CDR2 is YYNGEE. Here the CDR3 reads CASSALFQSEAFF. CDR3 coding DNA: TGTGCCAGCAGCGCCCTCTTTCAGAGTGAAGCTTTCTTT.

The DNA for the CDR3 is TGTGCCAGCAGCTTAATGAGCGGTGATACGCAGTATTTT. Protein: CASSLMSGDTQYF. The chain recombines TRBV7-3 with TRBJ2-3, with D perhaps matching TRBD2 (5 bases). The germline V gene encodes CDR1 SGHTA and CDR2 FQGTGA. The CDR3 is made up of 13 amino acids. V lost 1 base, J lost 6 bases, and 8 bases lay in between.

The chain has TRBV12-3 or TRBV12-4 and TRBJ1-1; the D is unclear. CDR3 length equals 13 residues. V lost 3 bases, J lost 3 bases, and 8 bases lay in between. The CDR3 loop is CASSFTGDTEAFF. The CDR3 DNA reads as TGTGCCAGCAGTTTTACCGGGGACACTGAAGCTTTCTTT.

The V and J genes are TRBV27 and TRBJ2-5, with TRBD1 identical over 7 bases. The CDR3 spans 14 residues. With V trimmed by 10 bases and J by 6 bases, 14 bases remained unmatched. Germline V gives CDR1 MNHEY, CDR2 SMNVEV (reference sequence). The CDR3 region has the DNA TGTGCCACCAAATCGGGACAGTATACTCAGACCCAGTACTTC. Translation: CATKSGQYTQTQYF.

Worth noting for this clone: A junction end diverges from the germline sequence, so it may reflect a read error. V usage is TRBV24-1 and J usage is TRBJ1-2, with D perhaps matching TRBD1 (6 bases). The germline V gene has CDR1 KGHDR and CDR2 SFDVKD. This CDR3 comprises 14 residues. The CDR3 nucleotides read TGTGCCACCAGCACAGGGTCTCCTAACTATGACTACACCTTC. Translated, it gives CATSTGSPNYDYTF.

V is TRBV11-2 and J is TRBJ2-3; TRBD2 matches 7 bases. Trimming took 4 bases from V and 5 from J; bases not matched to a gene: 3. CDR1 and CDR2 (germline): SGHAT, FQNNGV. CDR3 length equals 13 residues. CDR3 residues: CASSSPGGDTQYF. Here the CDR3 DNA reads TGTGCCAGCAGCTCCCCGGGGGGAGATACGCAGTATTTT. The complete variable domain, with remaining parts taken from reference TRBV11-2 and TRBJ2-3, reads EAGVAQSPRYKIIEKRQSVAFWCNPISGHATLYWYQQILGQGPKLLIQFQNNGVVDDSQLPKDRFSAERLKGVDSTLKIQPAKLEDSAVYLCASSSPGGDTQYFGPGTRLTVL.

This rearrangement joins TRBV10-3 to TRBJ2-3; 11 bases match TRBD2. The CDR3 has 15 residues. CDR1 is ENHRY, CDR2 SYGVKD, per germline. The J segment lost 7 bases and the V segment lost 4 bases, leaving 7 bases of the junction unmatched. The CDR3 spells CAISGSGGAPHTQYF. CDR3 coding DNA: TGTGCCATCAGTGGTAGCGGGGGGGCCCCACATACGCAGTATTTT.

The rearrangement links TRBV4-2 to TRBJ2-2; a possible D gene is TRBD2 (5 bases). V lost 0 bases to trimming and J lost 0 bases, with 8 bases between them. There are 16 residues in the CDR3. The germline V gene has CDR1 LGHNA and CDR2 YNFKEQ. This chain's CDR3 is CASSQDAGANTGELFF. The CDR3 DNA sequence: TGTGCCAGCAGCCAAGATGCGGGCGCGAACACCGGGGAGCTGTTTTTT.

This chain connects TRBV10-1 to TRBJ1-2; D is possibly TRBD1 (6 bases). The CDR3 contains 14 residues. Deletions cut 6 bases from V and 0 bases from J, with 11 bases between. Germline V gene sequence: CDR1 WNHNN, CDR2 SYGVQD (reference sequence). The CDR3 DNA follows: TGCGCCAGCAGCCCAGGGGACTCTAACTATGGCTACACCTTC. Protein product: CASSPGDSNYGYTF.

The chain is built from TRBV19 and TRBJ2-2, with TRBD2 identical over 10 bases. The germline gives CDR1 LNHDA, CDR2 SQIVND (reference sequence). There are 15 residues in the CDR3. V lost 9 bases and J lost 4; bases outside the gene matches: 8. As DNA, the CDR3 is TGTGCCAGCTCTAGCGGGGGACGAGCCACCGGGGAGCTGTTTTTT. Its protein is CASSSGGRATGELFF.

V gene TRBV24-1 combines with J gene TRBJ2-1; D perhaps matches TRBD2 (6 bases). The V and J ends lost 5 bases and 9 bases respectively, with 16 bases between them. The CDR3 loop spans 14 amino acids. From germline, CDR1 is KGHDR and CDR2 SFDVKD. CDR3 DNA sequence: TGTGCCACCAGTGGAGGACTACCCTACGGTGAGCAGTTCTTC. Its translation: CATSGGLPYGEQFF.